The rows below give T cell receptor beta chains drawn from one sample of a study of T-cell reconstitution after alpha-beta-depleted transplantation in children. TCRdb used MiXCR to reprocess the PCR reads, holding one entry per CDR3 protein. The table has some 600,000 distinct CDR3 sequences, roughly 13% seen once. The sample consisted of PBMCs, mostly from graft donor cells, taken 360 days after TCRalphabeta/CD19-depleted stem cell transplant. Source of these receptors: a male patient younger than 18 who had a stem cell transplant for acute myeloid leukemia, so the T cells may come from the graft donor. Each CDR3 is given with its conserved first and last residue. D genes are given only for firm matches. Clone size is not always given. Where it is, it says once, few, many or a class for expanded clones.

abundance,j_gene,v_gene,d_gene,CDR3nt,CDR3aa
NA,TRBJ2-7,TRBV29-1,TRBD1,TGCAGCGTTGAAGTGGGACAGGGGGGGTTAGGTGAGCAGTACTTC,CSVEVGQGGLGEQYF
few,TRBJ2-1,TRBV20-1,TRBD2,TGCAGTGCGGCCGGGACTACGTACAATGAGCAGTTCTTC,CSAAGTTYNEQFF
many,TRBJ2-3,TRBV25-1,NA,TGTGCCAGCAGTCCTTACAGGGTGTCCACGCAGTATTTT,CASSPYRVSTQYF
many,TRBJ2-2,TRBV24-1,NA,TGTGCCACCAAGAGTCCAGGGAACACCGGGGAGCTGTTTTTT,CATKSPGNTGELFF
few,TRBJ2-7,TRBV4-3,NA,TGCGCCAGCAGCCAACTACAGGGAGCTCACTCCTACGAGCAGTACTTC,CASSQLQGAHSYEQYF
few,TRBJ2-7,TRBV12-3/TRBV12-4,NA,TGTGCCAGCAGCCACGACTACGAGCAGTACTTC,CASSHDYEQYF
NA,TRBJ2-5,TRBV28,NA,TGTGCCAGCAGACTGCCGAAAGAGACCCAGTACTTC,CASRLPKETQYF
NA,TRBJ2-3,TRBV2,NA,TGTGCCAGCAGTCGCGGGCTGCCTAGCACAGATACGCAGTATTTT,CASSRGLPSTDTQYF
few,TRBJ1-2,TRBV7-2,NA,TGTGCCAGCAGCTCCCGTACGGGGGCGGCTAACTATGGCTACACCTTC,CASSSRTGAANYGYTF
NA,TRBJ2-5,TRBV6-5,NA,TGTGCCAGCAGTTACACGATTTGGGACACGACGGAGACCCAGTACTTC,CASSYTIWDTTETQYF
few,TRBJ2-4,TRBV20-1,TRBD2,TGCAGTGCTAGTGGACTAGCGGGACTAGCCAAAAACATTCAGTACTTC,CSASGLAGLAKNIQYF
NA,TRBJ2-6,TRBV20-1,TRBD2,TGCAGTGCCGACGGGACTAGCAGTGGGGGGGTCCTGACTTTC,CSADGTSSGGVLTF
few,TRBJ2-1,TRBV11-3,TRBD2,TGTGCCAGCAGTGGGGGAGGGTACTACAATGAGCAGTTCTTC,CASSGGGYYNEQFF
NA,TRBJ2-2,TRBV5-5,TRBD2,TGTGCCAGCAGCTTCGTAGCGGGAGACGTAGGCGGGGAGCTGTTTTTT,CASSFVAGDVGGELFF
NA,TRBJ1-1,TRBV7-6,NA,TGTGCCAGCAGCTTAGTAGGGGCCTACCTTACTTATCCTGAAGCTTTCTTT,CASSLVGAYLTYPEAFF
many,TRBJ1-1,TRBV6-6,NA,TGTGCCAGCAGTAGGGAAGAAGCTTTCTTT,CASSREEAFF
NA,TRBJ2-7,TRBV7-2,TRBD2,TGTGCCAGCAGCCCCAGCGGGAGAGGTATAGGCGAGCAGTACTTC,CASSPSGRGIGEQYF
NA,TRBJ2-5,TRBV9,TRBD2,TGTGCCAGCAGCCCTAGCGGGAGGGCGGGGGAGACCCAGTACTTC,CASSPSGRAGETQYF
few,TRBJ2-2,TRBV30,NA,TGTGCCTGGAGTCATCTCGACCGGGAGCTGTTTTTT,CAWSHLDRELFF